The T cell receptor beta chain described here comes from a study of blood T cells in healthy people across ages. Collection of 9 to 10 milliliters of peripheral blood was performed for each donor. This clonotype was counted only a few times. One junction end does not reproduce the germline sequence, and a read error may be involved. The authors ran a second PCR of roughly 6 to 12 cycles using a sample-barcoded 5' primer and a J-beta primer mix. A 12-random-nucleotide template-switch adaptor tagged each cDNA molecule. TCRdb independently ran MiXCR on the 5' RACE reads; one entry per CDR3 protein. The repertoire holds approximately 1.5 million distinct CDR3 sequences, approximately 39% seen once, with about 4.1% in the top ten. The source material was blood. This clonotype was sampled from a young woman in good health.

The CDR3 nucleotides are TGTGCCAGCAGCCTAGCACTTGGCCGGGCCTACAATGAGCAGTTCTTC. Amino acids: CASSLALGRAYNEQFF. This chain connects TRBV11-1 to TRBJ2-1; weak D call: TRBD2 (5 bases). This CDR3 comprises 16 residues. Per the germline V gene, CDR1 is SGHAT and CDR2 is FQDESV (reference sequence).